This T cell receptor beta chain derives from a study of cytomegalovirus exposure and HLA in healthy donors. This clone occurred a few times. Trimming cost V 2 bases and J 1 base, with 20 bases left between them. Germline CDR1 and CDR2: LNHDA and SQIVND (reference sequence). The CDR3 is 18 amino acids. PCR was performed using 60 Vbeta and 13 Jbeta primers. Data came from immunoSEQ multiplex PCR; TCRdb stores just in-frame clones and leaves some out. The table lists over 150,000 clones, more than 60% of them singletons. This receptor was identified in a woman aged 45-65 years in good health and CMV-seropositive. The specimen was PBMCs. This sequence joins TRBV19 and TRBJ1-1; D is unresolved. CDR3 amino acids: CASSITPSLLLANTEAFF. In DNA form, the CDR3 reads TGTGCCAGTAGTATAACCCCCTCACTCCTCCTCGCGAACACTGAAGCTTTCTTT.